A selection of T cell receptor beta chains follows, all from one sample in a study of T cell responses to AZD1222 COVID-19 vaccine. Measured with immunoSEQ multiplex PCR; TCRdb has only the in-frame clones, and not every one. Of some 120,000 clones listed, about 88% are singletons. The starting material was peripheral blood, obtained on day 0 of MenACWY control vaccination. The source of these receptors is an adult in good health. The CDR3 runs from the conserved cysteine through the conserved F or W. Each record gives: CDR3 protein, CDR3 DNA, V gene, D gene, J gene, clone size. A D gene is named only where the DNA matches it firmly. Some rows have no size entry. The others give once, few or many, or a class for an expanded clone.

CDR3aa: CASSRTDSNQPQHF; CDR3nt: TGTGCCAGCAGCCGGACTGATAGCAATCAGCCCCAGCATTTT; v_gene: TRBV11-2; d_gene: .; j_gene: TRBJ1-5; abundance: .
CDR3aa: CASSSRTGRPQHF; CDR3nt: TGTGCCAGCAGCAGTCGCACAGGGCGGCCCCAGCATTTT; v_gene: TRBV3-1/TRBV3-2; d_gene: .; j_gene: TRBJ1-5; abundance: .
CDR3aa: CASSAGQGPSYEQYF; CDR3nt: TGCGCCAGCAGCGCGGGACAGGGGCCATCCTACGAGCAGTACTTC; v_gene: TRBV5-1; d_gene: TRBD1; j_gene: TRBJ2-7; abundance: .
CDR3aa: CASSPVWGAVVTQYF; CDR3nt: TGCGCCAGCAGCCCCGTGTGGGGAGCGGTAGTGACCCAGTACTTC; v_gene: TRBV5-1; d_gene: .; j_gene: TRBJ2-5; abundance: .
CDR3aa: CASSQRGLAASYNEQFF; CDR3nt: TGTGCCAGCAGCCAAAGAGGACTAGCGGCCTCCTACAATGAGCAGTTCTTC; v_gene: TRBV3-1/TRBV3-2; d_gene: TRBD2; j_gene: TRBJ2-1; abundance: .
CDR3aa: CASSSTGSPQETQYF; CDR3nt: TGTGCCAGCAGTTCCACAGGAAGCCCTCAAGAGACCCAGTACTTC; v_gene: TRBV28; d_gene: .; j_gene: TRBJ2-5; abundance: once
CDR3aa: CASSSGTASNQPQHF; CDR3nt: TGCGCCAGCAGCTCCGGGACGGCTAGCAATCAGCCCCAGCATTTT; v_gene: TRBV5-1; d_gene: .; j_gene: TRBJ1-5; abundance: .
CDR3aa: CASSQLTGLGFDEQFF; CDR3nt: TGTGCCAGCAGCCAACTTACGGGACTAGGATTCGATGAGCAGTTCTTC; v_gene: TRBV4-2; d_gene: TRBD2; j_gene: TRBJ2-1; abundance: .
CDR3aa: CASSPTSVYEQYF; CDR3nt: TGTGCCAGCAGTCCCACTAGCGTCTACGAGCAGTACTTC; v_gene: TRBV2; d_gene: TRBD2; j_gene: TRBJ2-7; abundance: .
CDR3aa: CASSLGFQYGYTF; CDR3nt: TGCGCCAGCAGCTTGGGGTTCCAGTATGGCTACACCTTC; v_gene: TRBV5-1; d_gene: .; j_gene: TRBJ1-2; abundance: few
CDR3aa: CASSNGQGPYPYEQYF; CDR3nt: TGCGCCAGCAGCAACGGACAGGGGCCATACCCTTACGAGCAGTACTTC; v_gene: TRBV4-1; d_gene: TRBD1; j_gene: TRBJ2-7; abundance: .
CDR3aa: CASSVSQGLETQYF; CDR3nt: TGTGCCAGCAGCGTGAGTCAGGGCCTAGAGACCCAGTACTTC; v_gene: TRBV7-9; d_gene: .; j_gene: TRBJ2-5; abundance: .
CDR3aa: CSANGWTGNHNEQFF; CDR3nt: TGCAGCGCCAACGGCTGGACAGGGAATCACAATGAGCAGTTCTTC; v_gene: TRBV29-1; d_gene: TRBD1; j_gene: TRBJ2-1; abundance: .
CDR3aa: CASTRTGAYGYTF; CDR3nt: TGTGCCAGCACCAGGACAGGGGCCTATGGCTACACCTTC; v_gene: TRBV28; d_gene: TRBD1; j_gene: TRBJ1-2; abundance: .
CDR3aa: CASSSGGIGTGELFF; CDR3nt: TGTGCCAGCAGTTCCGGGGGGATCGGAACCGGGGAGCTGTTTTTT; v_gene: TRBV6-2/TRBV6-3; d_gene: TRBD2; j_gene: TRBJ2-2; abundance: .
CDR3aa: CASSQGQQGSRDTQYF; CDR3nt: TGCGCCAGCAGCCAAGGTCAACAGGGATCTCGCGATACGCAGTATTTT; v_gene: TRBV4-1; d_gene: .; j_gene: TRBJ2-3; abundance: .
CDR3aa: CASSLGGRSRNEQFF; CDR3nt: TGTGCCAGCAGCCTCGGCGGGAGATCTAGGAATGAGCAGTTCTTC; v_gene: TRBV5-6; d_gene: TRBD2; j_gene: TRBJ2-1; abundance: .
CDR3aa: CASSLYSGVSYNEQFF; CDR3nt: TGTGCCAGCAGTCTCTATAGCGGAGTCTCCTACAATGAGCAGTTCTTC; v_gene: TRBV28; d_gene: .; j_gene: TRBJ2-1; abundance: once
CDR3aa: CASSLGRGHSYEQYF; CDR3nt: TGCGCCAGCAGCTTGGGTAGGGGCCATTCCTACGAGCAGTACTTC; v_gene: TRBV5-1; d_gene: .; j_gene: TRBJ2-7; abundance: .
CDR3aa: CASSLNSGQYVPNEQFF; CDR3nt: TGTGCCAGCAGCTTAAACTCTGGACAATACGTACCCAATGAGCAGTTCTTC; v_gene: TRBV7-3; d_gene: .; j_gene: TRBJ2-1; abundance: .
CDR3aa: CAWSVGAGANVLTF; CDR3nt: TGTGCCTGGAGTGTAGGGGCTGGGGCCAACGTCCTGACTTTC; v_gene: TRBV30; d_gene: .; j_gene: TRBJ2-6; abundance: .
CDR3aa: CATSDNGLVGPYNEQFF; CDR3nt: TGTGCCACCAGTGATAACGGACTAGTCGGCCCTTACAATGAGCAGTTCTTC; v_gene: TRBV24-1; d_gene: TRBD2; j_gene: TRBJ2-1; abundance: .
CDR3aa: CASSVGGSSSSYEQYF; CDR3nt: TGTGCCAGCAGCGTAGGTGGGTCATCAAGCTCCTACGAGCAGTACTTC; v_gene: TRBV9; d_gene: .; j_gene: TRBJ2-7; abundance: .
CDR3aa: CASSLVAGGPLEGDTQYF; CDR3nt: TGCGCCAGCAGCTTGGTAGCGGGAGGGCCGCTGGAAGGAGATACGCAGTATTTT; v_gene: TRBV5-1; d_gene: TRBD2; j_gene: TRBJ2-3; abundance: .
CDR3aa: CASNLIAATNEKLFF; CDR3nt: TGTGCCAGCAACCTCATCGCGGCAACTAATGAAAAACTGTTTTTT; v_gene: TRBV6-5; d_gene: .; j_gene: TRBJ1-4; abundance: .
CDR3aa: CAGRSWDEQFF; CDR3nt: TGTGCCGGGAGGTCCTGGGATGAGCAGTTCTTC; v_gene: TRBV2; d_gene: .; j_gene: TRBJ2-1; abundance: .
CDR3aa: CAGSVQGESNQPQHF; CDR3nt: TGTGCCGGCAGCGTACAGGGGGAGAGCAATCAGCCCCAGCATTTT; v_gene: TRBV6-4; d_gene: TRBD1; j_gene: TRBJ1-5; abundance: .
CDR3aa: CASSFVAGVSGANVLTF; CDR3nt: TGCGCCAGCAGCTTCGTAGCGGGGGTCTCTGGGGCCAACGTCCTGACTTTC; v_gene: TRBV5-1; d_gene: TRBD2; j_gene: TRBJ2-6; abundance: few
CDR3aa: CASSAGGGPGGYTF; CDR3nt: TGTGCCAGCAGCGCTGGGGGGGGCCCGGGTGGCTACACCTTC; v_gene: TRBV7-6; d_gene: .; j_gene: TRBJ1-2; abundance: .
CDR3aa: CASSLVGMGTEAFF; CDR3nt: TGCGCCAGCAGCTTGGTGGGCATGGGAACTGAAGCTTTCTTT; v_gene: TRBV5-1; d_gene: .; j_gene: TRBJ1-1; abundance: .
CDR3aa: CASSQQGYEQYF; CDR3nt: TGTGCCAGCAGCCAACAGGGCTACGAGCAGTACTTC; v_gene: TRBV3-1/TRBV3-2; d_gene: .; j_gene: TRBJ2-7; abundance: .
CDR3aa: CASSLGPAAEQFF; CDR3nt: TGTGCCAGCAGCCTCGGACCCGCGGCTGAGCAGTTCTTC; v_gene: TRBV9; d_gene: .; j_gene: TRBJ2-1; abundance: .
CDR3aa: CAWRRTSAYEQYF; CDR3nt: TGTGCCTGGAGGAGGACTAGCGCATACGAGCAGTACTTC; v_gene: TRBV30; d_gene: TRBD2; j_gene: TRBJ2-7; abundance: .
CDR3aa: CASRVNTEAFF; CDR3nt: TGTGCCAGCAGGGTGAACACTGAAGCTTTCTTT; v_gene: TRBV2; d_gene: .; j_gene: TRBJ1-1; abundance: .
CDR3aa: CSAAGSSPLHF; CDR3nt: TGCAGTGCGGCGGGGTCATCACCCCTCCACTTT; v_gene: TRBV20-1; d_gene: .; j_gene: TRBJ1-6; abundance: .
CDR3aa: CASSPGTPGGADTQYF; CDR3nt: TGTGCCAGCTCACCGGGAACCCCGGGAGGGGCAGATACGCAGTATTTT; v_gene: TRBV18; d_gene: TRBD2; j_gene: TRBJ2-3; abundance: .
CDR3aa: CASSLQYWDRGEKLFF; CDR3nt: TGTGCCAGCAGCCTCCAATATTGGGACCGGGGGGAAAAACTGTTTTTT; v_gene: TRBV14; d_gene: .; j_gene: TRBJ1-4; abundance: .
CDR3aa: CASSSGSGNTIYF; CDR3nt: TGTGCCAGCAGCTCTGGATCTGGAAACACCATATATTTT; v_gene: TRBV7-3; d_gene: .; j_gene: TRBJ1-3; abundance: .
CDR3aa: CAWSKGLNEQFF; CDR3nt: TGTGCCTGGAGTAAGGGTCTCAATGAGCAGTTCTTC; v_gene: TRBV30; d_gene: .; j_gene: TRBJ2-1; abundance: .
CDR3aa: CASSSPGRAYGYTF; CDR3nt: TGTGCCAGCAGTTCACCGGGACGCGCCTATGGCTACACCTTC; v_gene: TRBV28; d_gene: .; j_gene: TRBJ1-2; abundance: .
CDR3aa: CAWGGQLAPNTEAFF; CDR3nt: TGTGCCTGGGGGGGGCAGTTGGCACCGAACACTGAAGCTTTCTTT; v_gene: TRBV30; d_gene: .; j_gene: TRBJ1-1; abundance: .
CDR3aa: CAWNPGGPRGGREQFF; CDR3nt: TGTGCCTGGAATCCGGGGGGCCCCAGGGGGGGCCGGGAGCAGTTCTTC; v_gene: TRBV30; d_gene: .; j_gene: TRBJ2-1; abundance: .
CDR3aa: CASSYRQSYEQYF; CDR3nt: TGTGCCAGCAGTTATCGTCAGAGCTACGAGCAGTACTTC; v_gene: TRBV6-6; d_gene: .; j_gene: TRBJ2-7; abundance: .
CDR3aa: CAWSPAVRSTDTQYF; CDR3nt: TGTGCCTGGAGTCCGGCGGTTCGCTCCACAGATACGCAGTATTTT; v_gene: TRBV30; d_gene: .; j_gene: TRBJ2-3; abundance: .
CDR3aa: CASNLEVGSPHSGNTIYF; CDR3nt: TGTGCCAGCAACCTCGAGGTGGGGTCCCCTCACTCTGGAAACACTATATATTTT; v_gene: TRBV11-3; d_gene: .; j_gene: TRBJ1-3; abundance: .
CDR3aa: CASSLQGVGYGYTF; CDR3nt: TGTGCCAGCAGCTTACAAGGGGTTGGATATGGCTACACCTTC; v_gene: TRBV7-3; d_gene: .; j_gene: TRBJ1-2; abundance: .
CDR3aa: CASSIEAQRGNQPQHF; CDR3nt: TGTGCCAGTAGTATAGAGGCCCAAAGGGGCAATCAGCCCCAGCATTTT; v_gene: TRBV19; d_gene: .; j_gene: TRBJ1-5; abundance: .
CDR3aa: CASAGWGRGSEKLFF; CDR3nt: TGTGCCAGCGCTGGATGGGGGAGGGGAAGTGAAAAACTGTTTTTT; v_gene: TRBV19; d_gene: .; j_gene: TRBJ1-4; abundance: .
CDR3aa: CASSFGGRYQETQYF; CDR3nt: TGTGCCAGCAGTTTCGGCGGGAGGTACCAAGAGACCCAGTACTTC; v_gene: TRBV27; d_gene: TRBD2; j_gene: TRBJ2-5; abundance: .
CDR3aa: CAIPTGAGYTF; CDR3nt: TGTGCCATCCCCACCGGAGCCGGCTACACCTTC; v_gene: TRBV6-5; d_gene: .; j_gene: TRBJ1-2; abundance: .
CDR3aa: CASSVVSRKGSYEQYF; CDR3nt: TGTGCCAGCAGCGTAGTATCCAGAAAGGGTTCCTACGAGCAGTACTTC; v_gene: TRBV9; d_gene: .; j_gene: TRBJ2-7; abundance: once
CDR3aa: CASSDPLRQSYEQYF; CDR3nt: TGTGCCAGCAGTGACCCCCTGCGGCAGAGCTACGAGCAGTACTTC; v_gene: TRBV25-1; d_gene: .; j_gene: TRBJ2-7; abundance: once